The following is a T cell receptor beta chain sequence with its context. The target antigen is unknown. These data originate in a study of CD8 T cells in ankylosing spondylitis. The V gene end was trimmed by 3 bases and the J gene end by 5 bases; junction bases not matched to a gene: 13. This CDR3 contains 15 residues. CDR1 is DFQATT and CDR2 is SNEGSKA in the germline V gene (reference sequence). Findings of the study overall: Characteristic of ankylosing spondylitis blood, it appeared, was a TCR beta motif comprising about eight highly homologous variants.

TCRdb ran MiXCR on the 5' RACE reads and lists one entry per CDR3 protein. This table holds some 400,000 distinct CDR3 sequences, approximately 20% found once. Sequenced material: blood, either unsorted or a sorted T cell fraction (not recorded which). The receptor comes from a male donor with ankylosing spondylitis. The chain is built from TRBV20-1 and TRBJ2-7, with 7 bases matching TRBD1. CDR3 DNA sequence: TGCAGTGCTAGGGAGGACAGGCCGACGCGGGACGAGCAGTACTTC. This gives the protein CSAREDRPTRDEQYF.